This entry is about one TCR beta chain. Its antigen is undetermined. This sample stems from a study of blood T cells in healthy people across ages. Overall study results and limits: Strong correlation existed between TCR beta diversity and naive T cell percentage. Whereas aged donors had fewer naive CD4+ cells, long-lived donors had more of them and higher diversity.

All donors came from Russia, were Caucasian and healthy, and spanned ages about 6 to 100. A second PCR of roughly 6 to 12 cycles used a sample-barcoded 5' primer and a J-beta primer mix. TCRdb re-called the 5' RACE reads with MiXCR, one entry per CDR3 protein. The sample yields 1.5 million to 2 million distinct CDR3 sequences, approximately 50% seen once. Material for sequencing was blood. The receptor comes from a woman in her 40s in good health.

The chain's CDR3 is CSAGGDRGGYEQYF. CDR3 bases: TGCAGTGCTGGGGGGGACAGGGGAGGCTACGAGCAGTACTTC. The chain combines TRBV20-1 with TRBJ2-7; the match to TRBD1 covers 10 bases. V lost 5 bases and J lost 3; bases outside the gene matches: 7. Germline CDR1 reads DFQATT; CDR2 reads SNEGSKA (reference sequence). The CDR3 sequence is 14 residues long.